The rows below give T cell receptor beta chains drawn from one sample of a study of cytomegalovirus exposure and HLA in healthy donors. Assay used: immunoSEQ multiplex PCR; TCRdb lists only in-frame clones, some missing. The sample lists roughly 170,000 clones, 65% to 85% seen once, with around 4.3% in the top ten. The sequenced material came from PBMCs. The receptors were sampled from a woman between 45 and 65 years old in good health and CMV-seropositive. The CDR3 runs from the conserved cysteine through the conserved F or W. A D gene is named only where the DNA matches it firmly. The size field is filled for only some rows; it gives once, few, many or a size class.

TRBD2 TRBJ2-3 TRBV9 NA CASSAGTSGMSDTQYF TGTGCCAGCAGCGCCGGGACTAGCGGGATGTCAGATACGCAGTATTTT
TRBD2 TRBJ2-3 TRBV5-4 NA CASSSLAGGRYSTDTQYF TGTGCCAGCAGCTCTCTAGCGGGAGGACGGTATAGCACAGATACGCAGTATTTT
NA TRBJ1-1 TRBV11-2 NA CASSLARSRLYEAFF TGTGCCAGCAGCCTGGCCCGGAGTCGGTTGTATGAAGCTTTCTTT
NA TRBJ2-5 TRBV18 few CASSPGEAGETTQYF TGTGCCAGCTCACCTGGTGAGGCAGGGGAGACGACCCAGTACTTC
TRBD2 TRBJ2-7 TRBV4-2 few CASSTTSGGASSYEQYF TGTGCCAGCAGCACGACTAGCGGGGGGGCTAGCTCCTACGAGCAGTACTTC
NA TRBJ2-5 TRBV30 NA CAWSDNAGTQYF TGTGCCTGGAGTGATAACGCAGGGACCCAGTACTTC
TRBD2 TRBJ2-3 TRBV5-4 NA CASSLSGGGTDTQYF TGTGCCAGCAGCTTGTCCGGGGGGGGCACAGATACGCAGTATTTT
TRBD1 TRBJ1-1 TRBV19 NA CASSMGTGGMNTEAFF TGTGCCAGTAGTATGGGGACAGGTGGAATGAACACTGAAGCTTTCTTT
NA TRBJ1-3 TRBV5-1 NA CASSLGTAGNTIYF TGCGCCAGCAGCTTGGGGACAGCTGGAAACACCATATATTTT
NA TRBJ2-3 TRBV10-3 NA CAISDPTHTDTQYF TGTGCCATCAGTGATCCTACTCACACAGATACGCAGTATTTT
TRBD2 TRBJ2-7 TRBV7-6 NA CASSFTSGGSTYEQYF TGTGCCAGCAGCTTTACTAGCGGGGGGTCAACCTACGAGCAGTACTTC
NA TRBJ2-3 TRBV7-3 NA CASSFVNWYTDTQYF TGTGCCAGCAGCTTCGTCAACTGGTACACAGATACGCAGTATTTT
NA TRBJ1-1 TRBV7-2 NA CASSLAQFNTEAFF TGTGCCAGCAGCTTAGCCCAGTTCAACACTGAAGCTTTCTTT
NA TRBJ1-1 TRBV15 NA CATSKRSGVNTEAFF TGTGCCACCAGCAAACGGAGTGGCGTGAACACTGAAGCTTTCTTT
NA TRBJ1-2 TRBV15 few CATSRVAGSSNYGYTF TGTGCCACCAGCAGAGTTGCAGGTTCCTCGAACTATGGCTACACCTTC
NA TRBJ2-7 TRBV9 NA CASSPRDLAYEQYF TGTGCCAGCAGCCCGCGGGACTTAGCCTACGAGCAGTACTTC
NA TRBJ2-3 TRBV30 once CAWSVSKRPRDTQYF TGTGCCTGGAGTGTAAGTAAGCGCCCCCGGGATACGCAGTATTTT
NA TRBJ1-1 TRBV27 NA CASSRQTASTEAFF TGTGCCAGCAGTCGACAGACAGCATCGACTGAAGCTTTCTTT
TRBD2 TRBJ2-3 TRBV4-1 NA CASSQGLAGTLTDTQYF TGCGCCAGCAGCCAGGGACTAGCGGGAACGCTAACAGATACGCAGTATTTT
NA TRBJ1-1 TRBV5-1 NA CASSSREGGNTEAFF TGCGCCAGCAGCTCCCGGGAGGGTGGGAACACTGAAGCTTTCTTT
NA TRBJ2-5 TRBV28 NA CASSARDKETQYF TGTGCCAGCAGTGCTCGGGACAAAGAGACCCAGTACTTC
TRBD1 TRBJ1-2 TRBV7-9 NA CASSLDRANGYTF TGTGCCAGCAGCTTGGACAGGGCGAATGGCTACACCTTC
NA TRBJ2-7 TRBV14 NA CASSLGGFYEQYF TGTGCCAGCAGCCTCGGGGGATTCTACGAGCAGTACTTC
NA TRBJ2-3 TRBV15 NA CATSRATGNTDTQYF TGTGCCACCAGCAGAGCTACAGGGAACACAGATACGCAGTATTTT
NA TRBJ1-2 TRBV5-1 NA CASSFGFRDMGYGYTF TGCGCCAGCAGCTTCGGATTCCGGGACATGGGCTATGGCTACACCTTC
NA TRBJ2-2 TRBV9 once CASSVEQVTGELFF TGTGCCAGCAGCGTAGAACAGGTCACCGGGGAGCTGTTTTTT
NA TRBJ2-3 TRBV6-5 NA CASSHRSDTQYF TGTGCCAGCAGCCACAGGTCAGATACGCAGTATTTT
TRBD1 TRBJ1-3 TRBV6-5 NA CASRRDGTAGNTIYF TGTGCCAGCAGACGCGACGGGACAGCTGGAAACACCATATATTTT
TRBD2 TRBJ2-2 TRBV7-6 NA CASERGENTGELFF TGTGCCAGCGAACGGGGGGAAAACACCGGGGAGCTGTTTTTT
NA TRBJ1-5 TRBV10-3 NA CAISGGPIGGNQPQHF TGTGCCATCAGTGGGGGGCCCATAGGGGGCAATCAGCCCCAGCATTTT
NA TRBJ2-3 TRBV2 NA CASEAERTDTQYF TGTGCCAGCGAGGCGGAGAGAACAGATACGCAGTATTTT
NA TRBJ1-2 TRBV7-3 NA CASVVRGVWRANYGYTF TGTGCCAGCGTGGTGCGGGGGGTTTGGAGGGCTAACTATGGCTACACCTTC
TRBD2 TRBJ2-5 TRBV19 NA CASSIVNPGGKETQYF TGTGCCAGTAGTATAGTGAACCCGGGGGGGAAAGAGACCCAGTACTTC
TRBD2 TRBJ2-3 TRBV15 NA CATSSREADTQYF TGTGCCACCAGCAGTCGGGAGGCAGATACGCAGTATTTT
NA TRBJ1-1 TRBV5-1 NA CASSLGAGAGAVEAFF TGCGCCAGCAGCTTGGGCGCAGGGGCCGGGGCCGTTGAAGCTTTCTTT
TRBD1 TRBJ1-5 TRBV7-9 NA CSSSHHGQGFNQPQHF TGTTCCAGCAGCCACCACGGACAGGGATTCAATCAGCCCCAGCATTTT
NA TRBJ1-2 TRBV5-6 NA CASSPSKQGGRIYGYTF TGTGCCAGCAGCCCGTCCAAACAGGGAGGGAGGATCTATGGCTACACCTTC
NA TRBJ2-5 TRBV7-9 NA CASSSLAGVETQYF TGTGCCAGCAGCTCTTTAGCTGGCGTGGAGACCCAGTACTTC
NA TRBJ1-2 TRBV27 once CASSPWGGKGYTF TGTGCCAGCAGTCCCTGGGGCGGGAAGGGCTACACCTTC
NA TRBJ2-2 TRBV10-3 NA CAIAAQLNTGELFF TGTGCCATCGCGGCGCAGCTTAACACCGGGGAGCTGTTTTTT
NA TRBJ1-1 TRBV7-9 NA CSSSFGGAEAFF TGTTCCAGCAGCTTCGGGGGGGCTGAAGCTTTCTTT
NA TRBJ2-7 TRBV5-1 once CASSLDSTRYEQYF TGCGCCAGCAGCTTGGATAGTACCCGCTACGAGCAGTACTTC
NA TRBJ2-3 TRBV5-4 NA CASSLQGVSTDTQYF TGTGCCAGCAGCTTACAGGGAGTGAGCACAGATACGCAGTATTTT
TRBD1 TRBJ2-5 TRBV5-1 NA CASGQQGQETQYF TGCGCCAGCGGCCAACAGGGGCAAGAGACCCAGTACTTC
TRBD1 TRBJ2-5 TRBV6-6 NA CAGSYSAGGPQETQYF TGTGCCGGCAGTTACTCGGCAGGGGGCCCCCAAGAGACCCAGTACTTC
TRBD1 TRBJ1-1 TRBV5-1 few CASSARQGGDTEAFF TGCGCCAGCAGCGCCCGACAGGGCGGGGACACTGAAGCTTTCTTT
NA TRBJ2-3 TRBV2 NA CASSRDFDTQYF TGTGCCAGCTCCCGAGATTTCGATACGCAGTATTTT
NA TRBJ2-7 TRBV6-4 once CASSEQGGGYEQYF TGTGCCAGCAGTGAGCAGGGGGGAGGCTACGAGCAGTACTTC
TRBD2 TRBJ2-5 TRBV7-2 few CASSPGGGTQYF TGTGCCAGCAGCCCGGGGGGAGGGACCCAGTACTTC
TRBD2 TRBJ2-2 TRBV4-1 NA CASSQALAGGRGGELFF TGCGCCAGCAGCCAAGCACTAGCGGGAGGCCGAGGCGGGGAGCTGTTTTTT
NA TRBJ2-5 TRBV4-1 NA CASSQDPPGTQYF TGCGCCAGCAGCCAAGATCCTCCAGGTACCCAGTACTTC
TRBD1 TRBJ1-5 TRBV6-1 NA CASSPGQGMNQPQHF TGTGCCAGCAGCCCGGGACAGGGGATGAATCAGCCCCAGCATTTT
NA TRBJ1-1 TRBV11-2 few CASTRSLTEAFF TGTGCCAGCACCAGATCTCTGACTGAAGCTTTCTTT